These 6 T cell receptor beta chains originate from one sample sequenced in a study of control samples from healthy donors and cancer patients. Some clones are missing from TCRdb's copy, which holds only in-frame ones; the method was immunoSEQ multiplex PCR. The table lists 13,000 to 15,000 clones, about 72% of them singletons. Sequenced sample: formalin-fixed, paraffin-embedded tissue. These receptors originate from a female donor with lung cancer.

The chain joins TRBV5-1 to TRBJ2-4; D is unclear. The CDR3 consists of 14 residues. V lost 4 bases and J 8 bases, leaving 16 bases between the germline ends. Per the germline V gene, CDR1 is SGHRS and CDR2 is YFSETQ. CDR3 region: CASSPSAQLDIQYF. The DNA for the CDR3 is TGCGCCAGCAGCCCCTCGGCACAATTGGACATTCAGTACTTC.

This chain connects TRBV27 to TRBJ1-6, with unresolved D. Germline V gene lookup returns CDR1 MNHEY and CDR2 SMNVEV (reference sequence). This CDR3 spans 13 amino acids. V was pared by 5 bases and J by 14 bases, with 16 bases between. Written as DNA, the CDR3 is TGTGCCAGCAGTCCCGGGTCTCTCGAGGCCCTCCACTTT. Residues: CASSPGSLEALHF.

The gene calls are TRBV28 and TRBJ2-7, with TRBD1 identical over 7 bases. The ends lost 5 bases at V and 2 bases at J; junction bases unmatched: 3. Germline lookup yields CDR1 MDHEN and CDR2 SYDVKM. There are 13 residues in the CDR3. This chain's CDR3 is CASSKQGPYEQYF. In DNA form, the CDR3 reads TGTGCCAGCAGTAAACAGGGGCCCTACGAGCAGTACTTC.

This clone was counted only a few times. The genes are TRBV5-1 and TRBJ2-4; 7 bases fit TRBD1. The germline gives CDR1 SGHRS, CDR2 YFSETQ. Unmatched junction bases numbered 7, after V lost 5 bases and J lost 8 bases. The CDR3 is 13 amino acids. The CDR3 DNA reads TGCGCCAGCAGTTTGATTACAGGGGACATTCAGTACTTC. Protein sequence: CASSLITGDIQYF.

V gene TRBV12-3 or TRBV12-4 combines with J gene TRBJ2-5; D gene uncertain. Trimming took 6 bases from V and 4 from J, leaving 6 bases between them. The CDR3 contains 11 residues. The CDR3 reads CASSPGETQYF. The CDR3 DNA is TGTGCCAGCAGCCCTGGAGAGACCCAGTACTTC.

In DNA, the CDR3 is TGTGCCAGCAGCTTGGTGGGACGGGACTCTGGAAACACCATATATTTT. This codes for CASSLVGRDSGNTIYF. The chain combines TRBV7-3 with TRBJ1-3; tentative D call: TRBD1 (5 bases). Germline loops: CDR1 SGHTA, CDR2 FQGTGA. Between the trimmed V and J ends, which lost 3 bases and 0 bases, there was a span of 12 bases. This CDR3 spans 16 amino acids. Filled out from reference TRBV7-3 and TRBJ1-3, the complete variable domain reads GAGVSQTPSNKVTEKGKYVELRCDPISGHTALYWYRQSLGQGPEFLIYFQGTGAADDSGLPNDRFFAVRPEGSVSTLKIQRTERGDSAVYLCASSLVGRDSGNTIYFGEGSWLTVV.